Listed here is a single T cell receptor beta chain. No antigen is known for it. Looked up from germline, CDR1 is KGHSH and CDR2 is LQKENI. V lost 1 base to trimming and J lost 8 bases; unmatched junction nucleotides: 6. The CDR3 loop spans 15 amino acids. The source of the sample is a study of cytomegalovirus exposure and HLA in healthy donors. Overall study results and limits: Presence/absence analyses supposed approximately even sequencing depth among donors. Data from an earlier analysis indicated that most TCR beta V segments were productive either about 87% or about 30% of the time. A later analysis showed TCR association rates differing by HLA locus, peaking at DRB1 and lowest at HLA-C.

Primers for the PCR totalled 60 Vbeta and 13 Jbeta. This table comes from immunoSEQ multiplex PCR, and its TCRdb copy is limited to in-frame clones, with some not included. The profile shows approximately 150,000 clones, about 75% of them singletons. The source is a middle-aged man in good health and CMV-seronegative. The sample consisted of PBMCs. The gene calls are TRBV18 and TRBJ1-4; 8 bases agree with TRBD1. As DNA, the CDR3 is TGTGCCAGCTCACCACGAGGACAGGGAGGGGAAAAACTGTTTTTT. Translating it yields CASSPRGQGGEKLFF. Complete variable domain (other parts from reference TRBV18 and TRBJ1-4): NAGVMQNPRHLVRRRGQEARLRCSPMKGHSHVYWYRQLPEEGLKFMVYLQKENIIDESGMPKERFSAEFPKEGPSILRIQQVVRGDSAAYFCASSPRGQGGEKLFFGSGTQLSVL.